One and the same sample provided the 8 T cell receptor beta chains below, sequenced in a study of T cell responses to AZD1222 COVID-19 vaccine. Libraries were prepared by immunoSEQ multiplex PCR; TCRdb keeps only in-frame clonotypes and omits some of them. The table records about 140,000 clones, 85% to 95% of them present only once. The sequencing used peripheral blood, collected 28 days after the second AZD1222 dose. Every receptor here comes from an adult who received the AZD1222 COVID-19 vaccine.

The rearrangement joins TRBV18 to TRBJ2-1; TRBD2 matches 11 bases. CDR3 length: 15 residues. Germline V CDR1 and CDR2: KGHSH, LQKENI. J gave up 9 bases and V 4 bases, and 8 bases lay outside the gene matches. CDR3 DNA: TGTGCCAGCTCACTACTTAGCGGGGGGGGATCTGAGCAGTTCTTC. Encoded protein: CASSLLSGGGSEQFF.

This clone is a singleton in its sample. The chain employs TRBV4-1 and TRBJ1-5; D remains unclear. This CDR3 is 18 amino acids long. Between the trimmed V and J ends, which lost 1 base and 0 bases, there was a span of 16 bases. Germline V gene sequence: CDR1 MGHRA, CDR2 YSYEKL. DNA of the CDR3: TGCGCCAGCAGCCAAGGCTCAGGACGGAGGTATAGCAATCAGCCCCAGCATTTT. Translation: CASSQGSGRRYSNQPQHF.

The chain recombines TRBV6-6 with TRBJ2-1, with TRBD1 matching 9 bases. This CDR3 region has 16 residues. V was clipped by 6 bases and J by 6 bases; unmatched bases: 12. Germline V lookup: CDR1 MNHNY, CDR2 SVGAGI (reference sequence). CDR3 DNA: TGTGCCAGCAGCCCTCGGGGACAGGGCAGAGGCAATGAGCAGTTCTTC. Translation: CASSPRGQGRGNEQFF.

V gene TRBV18 combines with J gene TRBJ1-4; 8 bases fit TRBD1. CDR3 length equals 15 residues. The V gene end was trimmed by 3 bases and the J gene end by 2 bases; junction bases not matched to a gene: 2. Germline assignment: CDR1 KGHSH and CDR2 LQKENI. CDR3 sequence: CASSPRTGTNEKLFF. Written as DNA, the CDR3 is TGTGCCAGCTCACCGCGGACAGGGACTAATGAAAAACTGTTTTTT.

The genes are TRBV7-8 and TRBJ1-2; no definite D call. V lost 5 bases to trimming and J lost 2 bases, with 9 bases between them. Per the germline V gene, CDR1 is SGHVS and CDR2 is FQNEAQ. This CDR3 is built from 13 residues. The DNA of the CDR3 is TGTGCCAGCAGCAACCAGCCAAACTATGGCTACACCTTC. It is translated as CASSNQPNYGYTF.

V is TRBV3-1 (or the pseudogene TRBV3-2) and J is TRBJ1-6; D unresolved. The V end was cut by 0 bases, the J end by 9 bases, with 6 bases between. Germline CDR1 reads LGHDT; CDR2 reads YNNKEL (reference sequence). This CDR3 is built from 13 residues. The CDR3, as DNA: TGTGCCAGCAGCCAAGATCTGAGTTCACCCCTCCACTTT. Its translation is CASSQDLSSPLHF.

The chain links TRBV7-9 to TRBJ2-1, with TRBD2 identical over 8 bases. Germline V gene lookup returns CDR1 SEHNR and CDR2 FQNEAQ (reference sequence). V trimming: 3 bases; J trimming: 15 bases; junction bases outside the gene matches: 4. The length of the CDR3 is 11 residues. CDR3 coding DNA: TGTGCCAGCAGCTTTGGGACTAGTCTGTTCTTC. Encoded protein: CASSFGTSLFF.

V is TRBV6-5 and J is TRBJ2-7; 9 nucleotides match TRBD2. The CDR3 consists of 14 residues. V was clipped by 6 bases and J by 4 bases; unmatched bases: 7. Per germline, CDR1 MNHEY and CDR2 SVGAGI. The CDR3 sequence is CASSNSGGGYEQYF. CDR3 nucleotide sequence: TGTGCCAGCAGCAATAGCGGGGGAGGGTACGAGCAGTACTTC.